This T cell receptor (beta chain) comes out of a study of T cells in Graves' hyperthyroidism and ophthalmopathy. Overall study context: Blood was drawn when the patient was first diagnosed and still untreated.

This clonotype was found many times. Uncontrolled infection, other autoimmune disease, pregnancy or lactation barred patients from enrollment. The CDR3 contains 14 residues. The germline CDR1 and CDR2 sequences are SNHLY and FYNNEI. V was trimmed by 4 bases and J by 4 bases, leaving 13 bases between them. The investigators amplified TCR beta CDR3 regions from RNA transcripts. Carried out on the TCR CDR3, a first-round RT-PCR used the HTBI primer set. TCRdb processed the multiplex PCR reads anew with MiXCR; each CDR3 protein has one entry. The sample includes 450,000 to 650,000 distinct CDR3 sequences, 15% to 20% of them seen just once.

The TCR sequence derives from a woman between 18 and 29 years old with Graves' ophthalmopathy. Sequencing input: blood. The genes are TRBV2 and TRBJ1-1; D remains unclear. The CDR3 nucleotides are TGTGCCAGCAGTGGAACTTTCCTGGGCACTGAAGCTTTCTTT. Its translation is CASSGTFLGTEAFF. The whole variable domain, remainder taken from reference TRBV2 and TRBJ1-1, is EPEVTQTPSHQVTQMGQEVILRCVPISNHLYFYWYRQILGQKVEFLVSFYNNEISEKSEIFDDQFSVERPDGSNFTLKIRSTKLEDSAMYFCASSGTFLGTEAFFGQGTRLTVV.